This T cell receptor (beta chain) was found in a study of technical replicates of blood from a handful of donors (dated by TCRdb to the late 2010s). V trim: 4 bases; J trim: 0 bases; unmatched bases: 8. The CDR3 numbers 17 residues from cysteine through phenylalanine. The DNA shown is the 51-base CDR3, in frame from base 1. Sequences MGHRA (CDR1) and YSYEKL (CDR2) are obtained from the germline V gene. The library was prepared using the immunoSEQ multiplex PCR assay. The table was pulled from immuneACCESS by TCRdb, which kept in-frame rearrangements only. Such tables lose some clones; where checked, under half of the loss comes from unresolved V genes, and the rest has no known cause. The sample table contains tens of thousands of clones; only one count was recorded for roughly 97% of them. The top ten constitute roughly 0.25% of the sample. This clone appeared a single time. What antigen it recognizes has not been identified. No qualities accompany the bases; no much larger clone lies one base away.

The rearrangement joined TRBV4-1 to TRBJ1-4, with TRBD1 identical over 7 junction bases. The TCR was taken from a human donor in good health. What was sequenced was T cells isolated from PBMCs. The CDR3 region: CASSPTGALATNEKLFF. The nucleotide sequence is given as TGCGCCAGCAGCCCTACAGGGGCGCTTGCAACTAATGAAAAACTGTTTTTT.